These T cell receptor beta chains were read from a single sample in a study of cytomegalovirus exposure and HLA in healthy donors. Generated by immunoSEQ multiplex PCR, the TCRdb table keeps only in-frame clones and is missing some. This sample has about 160,000 clones, with 88% found just once. Sequencing input: PBMCs. These receptors all come from a man aged 18 to 35 in good health and CMV-seronegative. The CDR3 runs from the conserved cysteine through the conserved F or W. D genes are given only for firm matches. Some rows mark clone size as missing; the rest say once, few, many or name a class of expanded clone.

J gene,V gene,D gene,clone size,CDR3 DNA,CDR3 protein
TRBJ1-1,TRBV4-1,TRBD1,few,TGCGCCAGCAGCCAAGGACAGGGGCTGGGAACTGAAGCTTTCTTT,CASSQGQGLGTEAFF
TRBJ1-1,TRBV6-6,TRBD1,-,TGTGCCAGCAGTTTAGGGACAGACGAAGCTTTCTTT,CASSLGTDEAFF
TRBJ1-1,TRBV30,-,-,TGTGCCTGCACGAGGGCGCTCAACACTGAAGCTTTCTTT,CACTRALNTEAFF
TRBJ2-7,TRBV19,TRBD1,few,TGTGCCAGTAGTATCGGGACAGGGTCCTACGAGCAGTACTTC,CASSIGTGSYEQYF
TRBJ2-6,TRBV19,-,-,TGTGCCAGTAGTACGGGCTCTGGGGCCAACGTCCTGACTTTC,CASSTGSGANVLTF
TRBJ2-6,TRBV6-4,-,-,TGTGCCAGCAGTGCGATTCCACAGGGATCTGGGGCCAACGTCCTGACTTTC,CASSAIPQGSGANVLTF
TRBJ1-2,TRBV6-5,-,few,TGTGCCAGCGCCAACCGAGGGTACTATGGCTACACCTTC,CASANRGYYGYTF
TRBJ1-1,TRBV18,TRBD1,-,TGTGCCAGCTCACCACCGGGACAGAGATGGAACACTGAAGCTTTCTTT,CASSPPGQRWNTEAFF
TRBJ1-3,TRBV11-2,-,-,TGTGCCAGCAGCTTAGCAGGTAGAGGGAGAGCCGGAAACACCATATATTTT,CASSLAGRGRAGNTIYF
TRBJ2-3,TRBV7-9,-,-,TGTGCCAGCAGCTTATTTGGCAGGGCAACGCAGTATTTT,CASSLFGRATQYF
TRBJ1-5,TRBV2,TRBD1,-,TGTGCCAGCAGGACAGGGACAGGGGATCATCAGCCCCAGCATTTT,CASRTGTGDHQPQHF
TRBJ2-3,TRBV6-5,TRBD2,-,TGTGCCAGCGGACTAGCGGGGAGCACAGATACGCAGTATTTT,CASGLAGSTDTQYF
TRBJ2-3,TRBV27,TRBD1,-,TGTGCCAGCAGTTTACAGGGGGCGGGAGATACGCAGTATTTT,CASSLQGAGDTQYF
TRBJ2-7,TRBV28,-,-,TGTGCCAGCAGTTGGCGACAGGTCCGGTCCGAGCAGTACTTC,CASSWRQVRSEQYF
TRBJ2-3,TRBV5-1,TRBD2,-,TGCGCCAGCAGCTTCTCGGGGCGGGGGAAAACAGATACGCAGTATTTT,CASSFSGRGKTDTQYF
TRBJ1-2,TRBV6-1,-,-,TGTGCCAGCAGTTTCCTGGGGGGGAACTATGGCTACACCTTC,CASSFLGGNYGYTF
TRBJ2-2,TRBV4-1,TRBD2,-,TGCGCCAGCAGCCGAGGGACTAGCGGCCGCAACACCGGGGAGCTGTTTTTT,CASSRGTSGRNTGELFF
TRBJ2-4,TRBV10-1,TRBD2,-,TGCGCCAGCAGTGACCACGGGGGGGCCGAATTAGCCAAAAACATTCAGTACTTC,CASSDHGGAELAKNIQYF
TRBJ2-1,TRBV2,-,-,TGTGCCAGCCTTGTTGTTGAGCAGTTCTTC,CASLVVEQFF
TRBJ2-1,TRBV28,-,-,TGTGCCAGCAGTTTCTCGGGAAATGAGCAGTTCTTC,CASSFSGNEQFF
TRBJ1-2,TRBV5-5,TRBD1,-,TGTGCCAGCAGCCCACGCAGGGACAGCAACTATGGCTACACCTTC,CASSPRRDSNYGYTF
TRBJ2-1,TRBV4-1,-,-,TGCGCCAGCAGCTACCGGGACAATTACAATGAGCAGTTCTTC,CASSYRDNYNEQFF
TRBJ2-7,TRBV4-2,TRBD2,-,TGTGCCAGCAGCCAAGATCCTAGCGGGACCAGCTACGAGCAGTACTTC,CASSQDPSGTSYEQYF
TRBJ2-7,TRBV10-3,-,-,TGTGCCATCAGTGAGTCGACTCGCGCGGGGCCATCCTACGAGCAGTACTTC,CAISESTRAGPSYEQYF
TRBJ2-3,TRBV30,-,-,TGTGCCGGGGGGAGTTCTGTCACAGATACGCAGTATTTT,CAGGSSVTDTQYF
TRBJ2-7,TRBV9,TRBD1,-,TGTGCCAGCAGCGGGAGACAGGGTAGACACGAGCAGTACTTC,CASSGRQGRHEQYF
TRBJ1-2,TRBV27,-,-,TGTGCCAGCAGTTACCGGGGGGGCTACACCTTC,CASSYRGGYTF
TRBJ1-2,TRBV6-5,TRBD1,-,TGTGCCAGCAGTTACGAGAGACAGGGTTCCTATGGCTACACCTTC,CASSYERQGSYGYTF
TRBJ1-1,TRBV28,TRBD1,-,TGTGCCAGCAGTTTAACCGGGACAGCCTACACTGAAGCTTTCTTT,CASSLTGTAYTEAFF
TRBJ1-2,TRBV6-5,-,-,TGTGCCAGCAGTTACTCAGGCAGGGGAAACTATGGCTACACCTTC,CASSYSGRGNYGYTF
TRBJ2-7,TRBV7-2,-,-,TGTGCCAGCAGCTTAGTACACTACGAGCAGTACTTC,CASSLVHYEQYF
TRBJ1-1,TRBV4-1,-,-,TGCGCCAGCAGCCAAGTGGGGGCCTGGGGGAACACTGAAGCTTTCTTT,CASSQVGAWGNTEAFF
TRBJ1-5,TRBV29-1,-,-,TGCAGCGTTGCCCTCGACAGTGGCAATCAGCCCCAGCATTTT,CSVALDSGNQPQHF
TRBJ1-2,TRBV28,-,few,TGTGCCAGCAGGACTACAGGGCTCGGTGGCTACACCTTC,CASRTTGLGGYTF
TRBJ1-3,TRBV7-8,TRBD1,-,TGTGCCAGCAGCTTAACCGGGACAGGGTTTTCTGGAAACACCATATATTTT,CASSLTGTGFSGNTIYF
TRBJ2-5,TRBV5-1,TRBD1,-,TGCGCCAGCAGCCCCCGGACAGGGGAAGAGACCCAGTACTTC,CASSPRTGEETQYF
TRBJ2-1,TRBV27,-,-,TGTGCCAGCAGTCCGACTCGCGGAGAGCAGTTCTTC,CASSPTRGEQFF
TRBJ2-7,TRBV10-3,TRBD2,-,TGTGCCATCAGGGGGACTAGCGGGAGCTACGAGCAGTACTTC,CAIRGTSGSYEQYF
TRBJ2-5,TRBV2,-,-,TGTGCCAGCAGTGCCGTTAGAGGGGGGGAAGGAGAGACCCAGTACTTC,CASSAVRGGEGETQYF
TRBJ2-7,TRBV4-2,TRBD1,once,TGTGCCAGCAGCCAGTGGGGACAGGGGGCTCGGGAGCAGTACTTC,CASSQWGQGAREQYF
TRBJ2-1,TRBV27,-,-,TGTGCCAGCAGTTTGTATCTACTGCCGAGCTCCTACAATGAGCAGTTCTTC,CASSLYLLPSSYNEQFF
TRBJ2-1,TRBV28,TRBD1,-,TGTGCCAGCAGTTCGCCCGTGACAGGGGTGGCCTACAATGAGCAGTTCTTC,CASSSPVTGVAYNEQFF
TRBJ2-6,TRBV5-1,TRBD2,-,TGCGCCAGCGGAGGGACGGGTAACGGGAGGTCCGGGGCCAACGTCCTGACTTTC,CASGGTGNGRSGANVLTF
TRBJ1-6,TRBV7-2,TRBD1,-,TGTGCCAGCGTGAGTGGGGACAGCGAGAAATTCTCCTATAATTCACCCCTCCACTTT,CASVSGDSEKFSYNSPLHF
TRBJ2-7,TRBV28,TRBD1,-,TGTGCCAGCAGGACCAGTGGGACAGTCTACGAGCAGTACTTC,CASRTSGTVYEQYF
TRBJ1-6,TRBV30,TRBD1,-,TGTGCCTGGAGTGGGACAGGAAATTCACCCCTCCACTTT,CAWSGTGNSPLHF
TRBJ1-4,TRBV18,TRBD1,once,TGTGCCAGCTCCGGACAGGATTCAACTAATGAAAAACTGTTTTTT,CASSGQDSTNEKLFF
TRBJ2-7,TRBV10-2,TRBD1,-,TGCGCCAGCAAAATCGGGCCGGGACAGGGGTACGAGCAGTACTTC,CASKIGPGQGYEQYF
TRBJ2-3,TRBV7-2,-,-,TGTGCCAGCAGCTTAGACAGGGCCACAGATACGCAGTATTTT,CASSLDRATDTQYF
TRBJ2-2,TRBV4-1,TRBD1,-,TGCGCCGTCTACAGGGGGACCGGGGAGCTGTTTTTT,CAVYRGTGELFF
TRBJ2-2,TRBV4-1,TRBD1,-,TGCGCCAGCAGCCAAGTGGGGACAGGGAGCACCGGGGAGCTGTTTTTT,CASSQVGTGSTGELFF
TRBJ2-3,TRBV5-1,-,-,TGCGCCAGCAGCTTGGGAGATACCACAGATACGCAGTATTTT,CASSLGDTTDTQYF
TRBJ2-7,TRBV7-2,TRBD2,-,TGTGCCAGCAGGGCATCGACTAGCGGACCCTACGAGCAGTACTTC,CASRASTSGPYEQYF